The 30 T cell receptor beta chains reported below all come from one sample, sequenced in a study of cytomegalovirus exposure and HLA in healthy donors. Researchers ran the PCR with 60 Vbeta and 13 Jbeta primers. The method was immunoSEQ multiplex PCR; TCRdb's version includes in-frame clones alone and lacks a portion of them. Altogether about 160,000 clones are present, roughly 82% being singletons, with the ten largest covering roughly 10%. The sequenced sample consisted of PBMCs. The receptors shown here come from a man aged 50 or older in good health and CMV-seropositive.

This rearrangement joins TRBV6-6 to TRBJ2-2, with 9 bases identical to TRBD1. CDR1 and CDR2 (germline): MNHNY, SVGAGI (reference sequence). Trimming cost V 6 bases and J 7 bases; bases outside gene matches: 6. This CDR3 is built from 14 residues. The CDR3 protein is CASSGQGKDGELFF. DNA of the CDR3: TGTGCCAGCAGCGGACAGGGGAAGGACGGGGAGCTGTTTTTT.

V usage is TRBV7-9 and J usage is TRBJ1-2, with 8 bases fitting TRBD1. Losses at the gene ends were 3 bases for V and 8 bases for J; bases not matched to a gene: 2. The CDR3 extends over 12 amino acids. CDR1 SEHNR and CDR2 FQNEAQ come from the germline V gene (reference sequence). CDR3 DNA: TGTGCCAGCAGCTTCCAGGGGGCAGGCTACACCTTC. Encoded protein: CASSFQGAGYTF.

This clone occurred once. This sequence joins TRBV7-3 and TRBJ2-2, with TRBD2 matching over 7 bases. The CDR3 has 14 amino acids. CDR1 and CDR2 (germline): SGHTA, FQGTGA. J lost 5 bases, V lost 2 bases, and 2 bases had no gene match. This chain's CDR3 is CASSLGEGTGELFF. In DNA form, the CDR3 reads TGTGCCAGCAGCTTAGGGGAGGGGACCGGGGAGCTGTTTTTT.

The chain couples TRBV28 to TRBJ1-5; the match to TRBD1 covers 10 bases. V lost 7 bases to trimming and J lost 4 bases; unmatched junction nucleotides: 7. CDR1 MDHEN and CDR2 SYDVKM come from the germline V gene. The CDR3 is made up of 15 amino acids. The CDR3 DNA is TGTGCCAGCACATCCGGGACAGGGGAAAATCAGCCCCAGCATTTT. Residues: CASTSGTGENQPQHF.

The CDR3 protein is CASSSTGTGDEQYF. CDR3 DNA: TGTGCCAGCAGTTCGACCGGGACAGGGGACGAGCAGTACTTC. This chain connects TRBV28 to TRBJ2-7, with 10 bases matching TRBD1. This CDR3 is built from 14 residues. From germline, CDR1 is MDHEN and CDR2 SYDVKM. The V segment lost 4 bases and the J segment 5 bases; nucleotides outside the gene matches: 5.

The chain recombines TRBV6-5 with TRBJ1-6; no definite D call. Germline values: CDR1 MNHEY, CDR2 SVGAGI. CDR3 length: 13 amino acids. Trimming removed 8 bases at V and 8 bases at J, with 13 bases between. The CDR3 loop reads CASRILEDSPLHF. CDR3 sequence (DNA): TGTGCCAGCCGGATCTTGGAGGATTCACCCCTCCACTTT.

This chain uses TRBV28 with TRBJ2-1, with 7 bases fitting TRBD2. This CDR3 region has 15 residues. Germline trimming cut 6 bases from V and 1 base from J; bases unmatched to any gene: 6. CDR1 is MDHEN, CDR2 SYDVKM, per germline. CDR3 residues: CASSLTGGSYNEQFF. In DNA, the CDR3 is TGTGCCAGCAGCCTTACGGGGGGTTCCTACAATGAGCAGTTCTTC.

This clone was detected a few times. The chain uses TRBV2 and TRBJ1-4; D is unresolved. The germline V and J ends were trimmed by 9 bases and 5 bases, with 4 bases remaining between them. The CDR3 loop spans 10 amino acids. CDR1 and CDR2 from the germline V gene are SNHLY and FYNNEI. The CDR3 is CASVNEKLFF. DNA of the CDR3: TGTGCCAGTGTAAATGAAAAACTGTTTTTT.

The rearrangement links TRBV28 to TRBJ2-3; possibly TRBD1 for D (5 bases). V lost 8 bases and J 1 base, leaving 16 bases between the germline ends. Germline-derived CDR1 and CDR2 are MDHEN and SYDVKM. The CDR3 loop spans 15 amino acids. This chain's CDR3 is CASRAAGAGTDTQYF. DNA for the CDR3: TGTGCCAGCCGCGCTGCTGGGGCGGGCACAGATACGCAGTATTTT. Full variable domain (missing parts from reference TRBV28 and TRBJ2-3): DVKVTQSSRYLVKRTGEKVFLECVQDMDHENMFWYRQDPGLGLRLIYFSYDVKMKEKGDIPEGYSVSREKKERFSLILESASTNQTSMYLCASRAAGAGTDTQYFGPGTRLTVL.

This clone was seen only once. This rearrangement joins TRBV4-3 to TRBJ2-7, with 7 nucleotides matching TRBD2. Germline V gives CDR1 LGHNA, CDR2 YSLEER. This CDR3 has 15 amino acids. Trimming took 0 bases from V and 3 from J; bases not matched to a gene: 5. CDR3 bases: TGCGCCAGCAGCCAAGATCTTCCTAGCGGCTACGAGCAGTACTTC. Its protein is CASSQDLPSGYEQYF.

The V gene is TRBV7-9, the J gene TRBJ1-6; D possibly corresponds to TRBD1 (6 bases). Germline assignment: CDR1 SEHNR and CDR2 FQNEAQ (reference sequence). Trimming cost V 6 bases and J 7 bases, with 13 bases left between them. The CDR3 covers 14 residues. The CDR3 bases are TGTGCCAGCAGTCAACAGGGCATGAATTCACCCCTCCACTTT. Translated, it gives CASSQQGMNSPLHF.

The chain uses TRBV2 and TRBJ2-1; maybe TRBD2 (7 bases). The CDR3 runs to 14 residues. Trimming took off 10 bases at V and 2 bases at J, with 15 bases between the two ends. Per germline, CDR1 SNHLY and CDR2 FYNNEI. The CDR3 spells CATPRGGTYNEQFF. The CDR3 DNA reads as TGTGCCACCCCGAGGGGGGGCACCTACAATGAGCAGTTCTTC.

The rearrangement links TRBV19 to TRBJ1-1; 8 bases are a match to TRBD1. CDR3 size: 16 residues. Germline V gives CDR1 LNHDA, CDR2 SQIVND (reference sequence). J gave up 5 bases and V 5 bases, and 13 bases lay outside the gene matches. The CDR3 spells CASSYRQGPLGTEAFF. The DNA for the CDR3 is TGTGCCAGTAGTTATAGACAGGGGCCCCTGGGGACTGAAGCTTTCTTT. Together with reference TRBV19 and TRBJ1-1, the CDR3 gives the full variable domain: DGGITQSPKYLFRKEGQNVTLSCEQNLNHDAMYWYRQDPGQGLRLIYYSQIVNDFQKGDIAEGYSVSREKKESFPLTVTSAQKNPTAFYLCASSYRQGPLGTEAFFGQGTRLTVV.

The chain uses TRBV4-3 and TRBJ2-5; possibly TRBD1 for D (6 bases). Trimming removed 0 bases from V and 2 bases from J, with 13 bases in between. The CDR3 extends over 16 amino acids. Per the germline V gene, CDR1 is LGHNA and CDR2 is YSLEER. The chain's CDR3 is CASSQDPAGAQETQYF. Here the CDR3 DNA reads TGCGCCAGCAGCCAAGACCCGGCAGGGGCACAAGAGACCCAGTACTTC.

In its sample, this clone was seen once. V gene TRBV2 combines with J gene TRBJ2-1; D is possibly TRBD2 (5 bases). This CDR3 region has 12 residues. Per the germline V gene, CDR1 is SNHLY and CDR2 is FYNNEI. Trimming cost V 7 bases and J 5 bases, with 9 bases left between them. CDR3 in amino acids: CASKEDHNEQFF. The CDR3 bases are TGTGCCAGCAAGGAGGACCACAATGAGCAGTTCTTC.

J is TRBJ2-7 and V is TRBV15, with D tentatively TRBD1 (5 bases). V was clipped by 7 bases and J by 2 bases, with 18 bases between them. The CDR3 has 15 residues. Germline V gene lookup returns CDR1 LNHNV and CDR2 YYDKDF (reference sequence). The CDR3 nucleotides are TGTGCCACCACCACAGGCGGCTCAAAGACCTACGAGCAGTACTTC. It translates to CATTTGGSKTYEQYF.

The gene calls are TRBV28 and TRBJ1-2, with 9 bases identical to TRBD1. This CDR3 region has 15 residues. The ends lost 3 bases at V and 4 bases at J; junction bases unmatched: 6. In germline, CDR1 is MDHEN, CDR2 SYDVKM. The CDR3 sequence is CASSFRDRVGYGYTF. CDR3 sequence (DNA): TGTGCCAGCAGTTTCCGGGACAGGGTAGGCTATGGCTACACCTTC.

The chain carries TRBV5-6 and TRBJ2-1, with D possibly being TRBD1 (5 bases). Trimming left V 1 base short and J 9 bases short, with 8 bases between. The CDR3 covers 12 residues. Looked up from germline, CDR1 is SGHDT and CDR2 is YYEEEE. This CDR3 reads CASSLKGREQFF. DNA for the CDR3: TGTGCCAGCAGCTTGAAGGGGCGTGAGCAGTTCTTC.

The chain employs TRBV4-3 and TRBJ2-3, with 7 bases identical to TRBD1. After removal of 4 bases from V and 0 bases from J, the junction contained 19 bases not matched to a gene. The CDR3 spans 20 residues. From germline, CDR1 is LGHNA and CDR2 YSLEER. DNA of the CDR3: TGCGCCAGCAGCCCAGAGAGGGACAGACCAATTTACTCTAGCACAGATACGCAGTATTTT. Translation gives CASSPERDRPIYSSTDTQYF.

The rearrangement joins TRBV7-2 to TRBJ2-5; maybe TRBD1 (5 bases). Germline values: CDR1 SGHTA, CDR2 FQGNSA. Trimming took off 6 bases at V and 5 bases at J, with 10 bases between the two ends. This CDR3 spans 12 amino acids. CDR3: CASSPGYETQYF. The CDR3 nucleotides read TGTGCCAGCAGTCCAGGGTACGAGACCCAGTACTTC.

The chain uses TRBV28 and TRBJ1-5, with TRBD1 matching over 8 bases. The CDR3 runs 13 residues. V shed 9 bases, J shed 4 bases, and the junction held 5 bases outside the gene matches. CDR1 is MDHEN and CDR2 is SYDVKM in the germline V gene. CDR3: CASGQGPNQPQHF. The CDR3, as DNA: TGTGCCAGTGGACAGGGACCAAATCAGCCCCAGCATTTT.

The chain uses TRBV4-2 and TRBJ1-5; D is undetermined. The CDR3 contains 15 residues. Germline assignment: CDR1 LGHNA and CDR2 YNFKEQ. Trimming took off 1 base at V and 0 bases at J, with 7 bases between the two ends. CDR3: CASSQGGYSNQPQHF. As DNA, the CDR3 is TGTGCCAGCAGCCAAGGCGGTTATAGCAATCAGCCCCAGCATTTT.

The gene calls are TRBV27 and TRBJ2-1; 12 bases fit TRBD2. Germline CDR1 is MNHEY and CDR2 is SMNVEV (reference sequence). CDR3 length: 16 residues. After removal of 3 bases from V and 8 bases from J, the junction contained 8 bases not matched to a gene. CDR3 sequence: CASSFFASGRADEQFF. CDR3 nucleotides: TGTGCCAGCAGTTTTTTTGCTAGCGGGAGGGCCGATGAGCAGTTCTTC.

The CDR3 loop is CASRGPGLAGYGELFF. The CDR3 nucleotides read TGTGCCAGCAGGGGCCCGGGACTAGCGGGGTATGGGGAGCTGTTTTTT. The chain is built from TRBV7-2 and TRBJ2-2; 13 bases are a match to TRBD2. CDR3 length: 16 residues. Per germline, CDR1 SGHTA and CDR2 FQGNSA. The ends lost 6 bases at V and 8 bases at J; junction bases unmatched: 9.

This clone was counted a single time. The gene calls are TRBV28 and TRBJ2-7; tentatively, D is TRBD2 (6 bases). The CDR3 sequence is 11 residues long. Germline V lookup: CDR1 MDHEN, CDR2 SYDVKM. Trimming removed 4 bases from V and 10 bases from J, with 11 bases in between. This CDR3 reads CASSWGLPQYF. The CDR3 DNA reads TGTGCCAGCAGTTGGGGACTTCCCCAGTACTTC.

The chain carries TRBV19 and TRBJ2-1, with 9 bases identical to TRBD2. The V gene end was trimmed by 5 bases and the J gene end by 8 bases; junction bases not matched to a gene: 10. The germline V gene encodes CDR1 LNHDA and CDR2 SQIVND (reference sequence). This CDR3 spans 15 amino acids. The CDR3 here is CASSSLAGGPHEQFF. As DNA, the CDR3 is TGTGCCAGTAGTTCCCTGGCGGGAGGGCCCCATGAGCAGTTCTTC.

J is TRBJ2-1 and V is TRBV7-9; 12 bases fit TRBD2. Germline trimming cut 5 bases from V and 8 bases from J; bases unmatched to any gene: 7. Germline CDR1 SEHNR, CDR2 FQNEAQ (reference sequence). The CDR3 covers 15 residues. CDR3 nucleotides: TGTGCCAGCAGCAACCCTAGCGGGGGGGAAGATGAGCAGTTCTTC. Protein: CASSNPSGGEDEQFF.

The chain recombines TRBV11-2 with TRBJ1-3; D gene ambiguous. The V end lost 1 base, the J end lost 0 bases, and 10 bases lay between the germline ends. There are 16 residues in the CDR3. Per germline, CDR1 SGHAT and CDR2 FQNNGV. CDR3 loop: CASSLVSGSSGNTIYF. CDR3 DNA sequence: TGTGCCAGCAGCTTAGTGAGCGGGAGCTCTGGAAACACCATATATTTT.

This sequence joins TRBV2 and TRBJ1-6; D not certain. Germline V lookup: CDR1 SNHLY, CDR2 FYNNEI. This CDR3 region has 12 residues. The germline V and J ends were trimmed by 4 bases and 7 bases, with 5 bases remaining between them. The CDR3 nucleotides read TGTGCCAGCAGTGCATTCAATTCACCCCTCCACTTT. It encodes CASSAFNSPLHF. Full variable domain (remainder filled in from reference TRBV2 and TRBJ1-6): EPEVTQTPSHQVTQMGQEVILRCVPISNHLYFYWYRQILGQKVEFLVSFYNNEISEKSEIFDDQFSVERPDGSNFTLKIRSTKLEDSAMYFCASSAFNSPLHFGNGTRLTVT.

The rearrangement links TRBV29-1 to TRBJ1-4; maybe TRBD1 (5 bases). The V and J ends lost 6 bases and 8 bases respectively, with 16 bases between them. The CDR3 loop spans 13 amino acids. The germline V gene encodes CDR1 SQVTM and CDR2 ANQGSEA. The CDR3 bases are TGCAGCGTCCTCGGGGGGTTTGGGGAAAAACTGTTTTTT. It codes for CSVLGGFGEKLFF.